The present T cell receptor beta chain was sequenced within a study of technical replicates of blood from several donors. Germline CDR1 is MDHEN and CDR2 is SYDVKM. V lost 7 bases to trimming and J lost 4 bases, with 13 bases between them. This CDR3 contains 13 residues. The table came from immunoSEQ multiplex PCR; TCRdb's copy has only in-frame clones and leaves some out. In the table there are 75,000 to 95,000 clones, 95% to 97% of which are singletons. The sequenced sample was T cells isolated from PBMCs. The chain carries TRBV28 and TRBJ1-1; perhaps TRBD1 as D (5 bases). The TCR sequence derives from a human donor in good health. The CDR3 spells CASTYSGGTEAFF. CDR3 bases: TGTGCCAGCACGTATTCCGGGGGCACTGAAGCTTTCTTT.